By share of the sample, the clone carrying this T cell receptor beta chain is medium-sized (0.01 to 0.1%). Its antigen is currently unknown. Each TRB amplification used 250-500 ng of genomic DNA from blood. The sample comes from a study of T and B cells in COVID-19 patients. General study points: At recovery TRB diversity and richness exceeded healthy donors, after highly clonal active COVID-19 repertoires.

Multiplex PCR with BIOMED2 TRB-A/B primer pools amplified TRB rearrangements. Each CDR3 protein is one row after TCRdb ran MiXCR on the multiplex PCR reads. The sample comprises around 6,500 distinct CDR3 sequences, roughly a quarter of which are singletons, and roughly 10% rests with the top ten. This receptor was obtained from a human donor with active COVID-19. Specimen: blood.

The CDR3 nucleotides read TGCAGCGTTGAGGGACAGGGGAGTCCTGGGGCCAACGTCCTGACTTTC. Its translation is CSVEGQGSPGANVLTF. The chain combines TRBV29-1 with TRBJ2-6; 10 bases align to TRBD1. The CDR3 runs 16 residues. The V segment lost 3 bases and the J segment 2 bases; nucleotides outside the gene matches: 4. Germline V gene sequence: CDR1 SQVTM, CDR2 ANQGSEA.